This entry is about one T cell receptor (beta chain). Antigen: not known. Each donor was nominally healthy when sampled (though unrecorded immune exposures were likely). This specimen comes from a study of cytomegalovirus exposure and HLA in healthy donors. Overall study context: A preliminary data release comprised around 85 million unique TCRs obtained from HLA-typed donors.

The CDR3 contains 13 residues. Germline values: CDR1 SNHLY, CDR2 FYNNEI. Unmatched junction bases numbered 1, after V lost 5 bases and J lost 1 base. The study's findings and limits: A list of around 150 TCR beta chains associated with cytomegalovirus was given.

Primers: 60 Vbeta forward and 13 Jbeta reverse. Sequencing used immunoSEQ multiplex PCR; TCRdb keeps in-frame clones, though not all of them. This sample has over 110,000 clones, with around 78% found just once. The chain carries TRBV2 and TRBJ1-1, with 7 bases matching TRBD1. The receptor's source is a woman between 18 and 30 years old in good health and CMV-seropositive. Sequenced: PBMCs. As DNA, the CDR3 is TGTGCCAGCAGTAACAGGGGGAACACTGAAGCTTTCTTT. It is translated as CASSNRGNTEAFF.